The 22 T cell receptor beta chains listed next were all sequenced from one sample in a study of CD4 T cells in relation to SARS-CoV-2 and coronaviruses. The data were produced by immunoSEQ multiplex PCR, yet TCRdb's version contains in-frame clones alone and is incomplete. Of 43,000 or so clones detected, approximately 80% appear once; the ten largest clones hold about 1.3%. These receptors have no known antigen. The sequencing input was naive CD4+ T cells from PBMCs, cultured in vitro. Subset denoted: naive CD4+ T cells isolated by negative enrichment. Receptor source: an adult with COVID-19.

This clone has a handful of counts. V usage is TRBV28 and J usage is TRBJ2-2; D not resolved. The V and J ends lost 6 bases and 9 bases respectively, with 11 bases between them. The CDR3 runs to 12 residues. CDR1 and CDR2 (germline): MDHEN, SYDVKM. The CDR3, as DNA: TGTGCCAGCAGCCTTGCCGCCAGGGAGCTGTTTTTT. This codes for CASSLAARELFF.

V is TRBV4-1 and J is TRBJ1-1; possible D gene TRBD1, 6 bases. The CDR3 is made up of 16 amino acids. The V and J ends lost 3 bases and 1 base respectively, with 15 bases between them. Germline V lookup: CDR1 MGHRA, CDR2 YSYEKL. The CDR3 bases are TGCGCCAGCAGCCAGCTTTCCGGGGGGGCGAACACTGAAGCTTTCTTT. It specifies CASSQLSGGANTEAFF.

The rearrangement links TRBV4-1 to TRBJ2-7; possible D gene TRBD1, 5 bases. Trimming stripped 0 bases from V and 2 bases from J, with 8 bases between. Germline CDR1 MGHRA, CDR2 YSYEKL. The CDR3 is 14 residues long. The CDR3 loop is CASSQDPGTYEQYF. The CDR3 DNA is TGCGCCAGCAGCCAAGACCCAGGGACCTACGAGCAGTACTTC.

The genes are TRBV6-5 and TRBJ2-4, with D possibly called TRBD1 or TRBD2 (5 bases each). Trimming took off 6 bases at V and 4 bases at J, with 16 bases between the two ends. Germline lookup yields CDR1 MNHEY and CDR2 SVGAGI. CDR3 size: 15 residues. The CDR3 sequence is CASSSSPGRKNIQYF. CDR3 bases: TGTGCCAGCAGCTCTAGTCCGGGGCGAAAAAACATTCAGTACTTC.

The gene calls are TRBV3-1 (or the pseudogene TRBV3-2) and TRBJ1-4; D ambiguous. There are 14 residues in the CDR3. Germline V CDR1 and CDR2: LGHDT, YNNKEL (reference sequence). V dropped 2 bases and J dropped 1 base, with 5 bases sitting between them. As DNA, the CDR3 is TGTGCCAGCAGCCAATCGGAAACTAATGAAAAACTGTTTTTT. Protein sequence: CASSQSETNEKLFF.

This clone was seen only once. The chain links TRBV9 to TRBJ2-1; 9 nucleotides align to TRBD2. V lost 3 bases, J lost 8 bases, and 9 bases stayed unmatched. Germline V CDR1 and CDR2: SGDLS, YYNGEE. The CDR3 covers 15 residues. The DNA of the CDR3 is TGTGCCAGCAGCGGACTTAGCGGGAGCTTCTATGAGCAGTTCTTC. As protein: CASSGLSGSFYEQFF.

V and J are TRBV28 and TRBJ2-7, with TRBD1 matching over 9 bases. The germline gives CDR1 MDHEN, CDR2 SYDVKM. This CDR3 is built from 13 residues. V shed 7 bases, J shed 4 bases, and the junction held 5 bases outside the gene matches. DNA of the CDR3: TGTGCCAGCAAAAACAGGGGGCTGTACGAGCAGTACTTC. Its protein is CASKNRGLYEQYF.

The chain is built from TRBV3-1 (or the pseudogene TRBV3-2) and TRBJ2-5, with D possibly TRBD2 on 6 matching bases. Trimming left V 0 bases short and J 4 bases short, with 9 bases between. CDR1 LGHDT and CDR2 YNNKEL come from the germline V gene (reference sequence). CDR3 size: 14 residues. CDR3 residues: CASSQEAGRETQYF. The CDR3 DNA reads as TGTGCCAGCAGCCAAGAGGCGGGGAGAGAGACCCAGTACTTC.

J is TRBJ2-1 and V is TRBV18; tentatively, D is TRBD2 (6 bases). V was clipped by 1 base and J by 7 bases, with 11 bases between them. Germline V CDR1 and CDR2: KGHSH, LQKENI. The CDR3 consists of 14 residues. The chain's CDR3 is CASSPQTGVNEQFF. CDR3 DNA sequence: TGTGCCAGCTCACCACAAACGGGAGTAAATGAGCAGTTCTTC.

A single count supports this clone. This rearrangement joins TRBV7-8 to TRBJ2-5; tentatively, D is TRBD2 (6 bases). The CDR3 extends over 13 amino acids. Trimming pared 5 bases from V and 5 bases from J, leaving 12 bases between. Per the germline V gene, CDR1 is SGHVS and CDR2 is FQNEAQ. The DNA for the CDR3 is TGTGCCAGCAGCGGGACCGGGGGTGAGACCCAGTACTTC. It specifies CASSGTGGETQYF.

The chain uses TRBV7-3 and TRBJ2-3; 12 nucleotides agree with TRBD2. V dropped 4 bases and J dropped 5; count of bases not matched to a gene: 7. Germline lookup yields CDR1 SGHTA and CDR2 FQGTGA. The CDR3 has 16 residues. CDR3 nucleotide sequence: TGTGCCAGCAGCTCCCGGACTAGCGGGAAGGGAGATACGCAGTATTTT. Its translation: CASSSRTSGKGDTQYF.

The sample holds a few counts of this clone. Other DNA sequences from this sample encode an identical CDR3 as well. The chain joins TRBV24-1 to TRBJ1-5; no definite D call. Deletions cut 2 bases from V and 4 bases from J, with 2 bases between. There are 12 residues in the CDR3. In germline, CDR1 is KGHDR, CDR2 SFDVKD. The CDR3 loop is CATSDSNQPQHF. CDR3 bases: TGTGCCACCAGTGATTCTAATCAGCCCCAGCATTTT.

This clone was observed a handful of times. The chain employs TRBV10-3 and TRBJ1-1; D possibly corresponds to TRBD1 (6 bases). V lost 7 bases, J lost 0 bases, and 9 bases lay in between. There are 13 residues in the CDR3. In germline, CDR1 is ENHRY, CDR2 SYGVKD. The CDR3 sequence is CAIKGGLNTEAFF. The CDR3 region has the DNA TGTGCCATCAAGGGGGGGTTGAACACTGAAGCTTTCTTT.

Here the CDR3 DNA reads TGTGCCAGCAGCAAGGCGGTCTACGACAATGAGCAGTTCTTC. Protein: CASSKAVYDNEQFF. The chain carries TRBV7-8 and TRBJ2-1, with D hard to call. V was trimmed by 5 bases and J by 5 bases, leaving 13 bases between them. From germline, CDR1 is SGHVS and CDR2 FQNEAQ. This CDR3 is built from 14 residues. The full variable domain, completed using reference TRBV7-8 and TRBJ2-1, is GAGVSQSPRYKVAKRGQDVALRCDPISGHVSLFWYQQALGQGPEFLTYFQNEAQLDKSGLPSDRFFAERPEGSVSTLKIQRTQQEDSAVYLCASSKAVYDNEQFFGPGTRLTVL.

The chain has TRBV11-2 and TRBJ2-2, with D perhaps matching TRBD1 or TRBD2 (7 bases each). Looked up from germline, CDR1 is SGHAT and CDR2 is FQNNGV. V was trimmed by 1 base and J by 4 bases, leaving 19 bases between them. This CDR3 contains 18 residues. The DNA for the CDR3 is TGTGCCAGCAGCTTAGCCCAGGGGGGAGGGCCAGGCACCGGGGAGCTGTTTTTT. Its translation is CASSLAQGGGPGTGELFF.

The rearrangement joins TRBV10-3 to TRBJ2-7, with a weak D call TRBD2 (6 bases). CDR3 size: 12 residues. The V end lost 2 bases, the J end lost 6 bases, and 8 bases lay between the germline ends. Per the germline V gene, CDR1 is ENHRY and CDR2 is SYGVKD. Here the CDR3 reads CAISEMEGEQYF. The CDR3 DNA reads as TGTGCCATCAGTGAGATGGAGGGCGAGCAGTACTTC.

V gene TRBV7-2 combines with J gene TRBJ2-5; D is uncertain. V gave up 0 bases and J gave up 5 bases, with 7 bases separating them. CDR3 length: 13 residues. The germline gives CDR1 SGHTA, CDR2 FQGNSA. CDR3 amino acids: CASSLAVRETQYF. The CDR3 coding sequence is TGTGCCAGCAGCTTAGCCGTGCGTGAGACCCAGTACTTC. The entire variable domain, with the rest obtained from reference TRBV7-2 and TRBJ2-5, is as follows: GAGVSQSPSNKVTEKGKDVELRCDPISGHTALYWYRQSLGQGLEFLIYFQGNSAPDKSGLPSDRFSAERTGGSVSTLTIQRTQQEDSAVYLCASSLAVRETQYFGPGTRLLVL.

The V and J genes are TRBV20-1 and TRBJ2-5; D is possibly TRBD2 (5 bases). The V gene lost 5 bases and the J gene lost 5 bases, with 9 bases spanning the gap. Germline loops: CDR1 DFQATT, CDR2 SNEGSKA (reference sequence). The CDR3 loop spans 11 amino acids. CDR3 sequence: CSAPTGETQYF. In nucleotides, the CDR3 is TGCAGTGCTCCGACGGGGGAGACCCAGTACTTC.

The chain links TRBV5-4 to TRBJ1-1; D remains ambiguous. CDR1 and CDR2 from the germline V gene are SGHNT and YYREEE (reference sequence). This CDR3 contains 12 residues. The ends were cut back, 0 bases at V and 4 bases at J, with 4 bases in the middle. The CDR3 here is CASSLDGTEAFF. CDR3 DNA: TGTGCCAGCAGCTTGGATGGCACTGAAGCTTTCTTT.

The chain links TRBV4-1 to TRBJ1-1; 8 bases are a match to TRBD1. The germline CDR1 and CDR2 sequences are MGHRA and YSYEKL. The CDR3 contains 17 residues. V lost 3 bases, J lost 6 bases, and 15 bases stayed unmatched. The CDR3 DNA follows: TGCGCCAGCAGCCAGGCCGGGACAGGAAGGCGTGTCCCTGAAGCTTTCTTT. It is translated as CASSQAGTGRRVPEAFF.

The J gene is TRBJ2-7, the V gene TRBV7-2; perhaps TRBD2 as D (5 bases). V lost 2 bases and J lost 2, with 13 bases in between. CDR1 is SGHTA, CDR2 FQGNSA, per germline. The CDR3 is 15 amino acids. The CDR3 sequence is CASSLSRAETYEQYF. DNA of the CDR3: TGTGCCAGCAGCTTATCTAGAGCGGAGACCTACGAGCAGTACTTC. The entire variable domain, with the rest obtained from reference TRBV7-2 and TRBJ2-7, is as follows: GAGVSQSPSNKVTEKGKDVELRCDPISGHTALYWYRQSLGQGLEFLIYFQGNSAPDKSGLPSDRFSAERTGGSVSTLTIQRTQQEDSAVYLCASSLSRAETYEQYFGPGTRLTVT.

The chain links TRBV7-9 to TRBJ2-7, with D perhaps TRBD1 (6 bases). The CDR3 runs to 16 residues. Germline loops: CDR1 SEHNR, CDR2 FQNEAQ (reference sequence). Trimming shortened V by 5 bases and J by 4 bases, and 21 bases separated the two germline ends. The CDR3 DNA sequence: TGTGCCAGCAGCCCTCCGGGCGAACCTGACAGGTACGAGCAGTACTTC. It translates to CASSPPGEPDRYEQYF.